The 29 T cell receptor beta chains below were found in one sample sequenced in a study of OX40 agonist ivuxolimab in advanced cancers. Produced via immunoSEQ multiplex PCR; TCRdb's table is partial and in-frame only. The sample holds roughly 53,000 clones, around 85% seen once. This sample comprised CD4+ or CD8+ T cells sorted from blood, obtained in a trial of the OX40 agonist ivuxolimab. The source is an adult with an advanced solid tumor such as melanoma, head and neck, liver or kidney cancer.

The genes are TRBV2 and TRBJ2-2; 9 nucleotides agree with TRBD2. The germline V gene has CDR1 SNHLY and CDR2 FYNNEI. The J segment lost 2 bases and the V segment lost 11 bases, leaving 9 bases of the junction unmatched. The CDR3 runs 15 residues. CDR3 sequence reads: CASSRGLANTGELFF. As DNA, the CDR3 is TGTGCCTCCTCAAGGGGACTAGCTAACACCGGGGAGCTGTTTTTT.

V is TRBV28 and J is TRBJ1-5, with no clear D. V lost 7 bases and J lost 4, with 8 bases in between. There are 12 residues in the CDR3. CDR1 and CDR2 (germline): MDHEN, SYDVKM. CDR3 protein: CASKSGNQPQHF. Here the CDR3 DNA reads TGTGCCAGCAAATCGGGGAATCAGCCCCAGCATTTT.

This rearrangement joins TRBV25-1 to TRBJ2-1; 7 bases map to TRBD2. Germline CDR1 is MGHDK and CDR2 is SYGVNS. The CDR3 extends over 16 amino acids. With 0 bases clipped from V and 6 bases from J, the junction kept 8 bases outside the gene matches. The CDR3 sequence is CASSEYNAGVANEQFF. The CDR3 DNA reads TGTGCCAGCAGTGAATATAACGCGGGAGTCGCCAATGAGCAGTTCTTC.

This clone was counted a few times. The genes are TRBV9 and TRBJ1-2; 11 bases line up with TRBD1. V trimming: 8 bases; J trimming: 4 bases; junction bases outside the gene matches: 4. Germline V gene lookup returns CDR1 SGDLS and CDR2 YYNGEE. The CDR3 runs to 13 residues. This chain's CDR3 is CASGQGALYGYTF. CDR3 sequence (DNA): TGTGCCAGTGGACAGGGGGCTCTCTATGGCTACACCTTC.

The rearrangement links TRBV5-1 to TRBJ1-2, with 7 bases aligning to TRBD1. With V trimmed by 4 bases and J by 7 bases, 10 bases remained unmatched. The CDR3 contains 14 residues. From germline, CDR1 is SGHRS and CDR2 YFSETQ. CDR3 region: CASSPGQWGGGYTF. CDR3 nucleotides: TGCGCCAGCAGCCCGGGACAGTGGGGGGGTGGCTACACCTTC.

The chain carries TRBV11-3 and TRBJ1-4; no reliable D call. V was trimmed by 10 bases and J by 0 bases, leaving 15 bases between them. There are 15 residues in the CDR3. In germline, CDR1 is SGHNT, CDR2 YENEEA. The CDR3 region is CATTLSGATNEKLFF. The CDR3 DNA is TGTGCCACCACGTTATCCGGCGCAACTAATGAAAAACTGTTTTTT.

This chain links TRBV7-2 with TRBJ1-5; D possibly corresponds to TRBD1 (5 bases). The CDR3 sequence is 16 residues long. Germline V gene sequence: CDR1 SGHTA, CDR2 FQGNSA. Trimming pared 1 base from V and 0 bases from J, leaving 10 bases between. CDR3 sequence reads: CASSLDATGSNQPQHF. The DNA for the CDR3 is TGTGCCAGCAGCTTAGACGCAACAGGTAGCAATCAGCCCCAGCATTTT.

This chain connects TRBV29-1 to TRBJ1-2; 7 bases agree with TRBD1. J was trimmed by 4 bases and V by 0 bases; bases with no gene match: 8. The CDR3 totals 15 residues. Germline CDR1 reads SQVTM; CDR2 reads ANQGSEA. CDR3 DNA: TGCAGCGTTGAAGACGGACAGGCCCCATTCTATGGCTACACCTTC. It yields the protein CSVEDGQAPFYGYTF.

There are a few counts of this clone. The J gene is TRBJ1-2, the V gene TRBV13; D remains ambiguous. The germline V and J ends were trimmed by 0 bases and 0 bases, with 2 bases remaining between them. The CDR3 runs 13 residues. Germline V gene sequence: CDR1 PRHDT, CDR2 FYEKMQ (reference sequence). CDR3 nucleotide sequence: TGTGCCAGCAGCTTAGGGACTAACTATGGCTACACCTTC. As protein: CASSLGTNYGYTF.

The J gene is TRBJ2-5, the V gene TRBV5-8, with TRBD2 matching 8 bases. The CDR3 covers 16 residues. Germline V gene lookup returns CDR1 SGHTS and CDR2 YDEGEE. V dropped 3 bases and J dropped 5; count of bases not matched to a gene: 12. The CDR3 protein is CASSWAGLGFGETQYF. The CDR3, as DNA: TGTGCCAGCAGCTGGGCGGGACTAGGATTTGGGGAGACCCAGTACTTC.

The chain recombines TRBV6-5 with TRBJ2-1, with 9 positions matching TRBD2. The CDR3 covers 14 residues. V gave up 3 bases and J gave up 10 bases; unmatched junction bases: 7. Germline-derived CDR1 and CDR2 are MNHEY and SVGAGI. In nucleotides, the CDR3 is TGTGCCAGCAGTTATGGGGCGGGGGGGCCCGAGCAGTTCTTC. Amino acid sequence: CASSYGAGGPEQFF.

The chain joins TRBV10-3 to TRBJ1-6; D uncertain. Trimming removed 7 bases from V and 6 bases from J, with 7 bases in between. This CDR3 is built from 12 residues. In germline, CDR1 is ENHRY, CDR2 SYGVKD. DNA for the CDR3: TGTGCCATCACCGACGGTAATTCACCCCTCCACTTT. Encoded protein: CAITDGNSPLHF.

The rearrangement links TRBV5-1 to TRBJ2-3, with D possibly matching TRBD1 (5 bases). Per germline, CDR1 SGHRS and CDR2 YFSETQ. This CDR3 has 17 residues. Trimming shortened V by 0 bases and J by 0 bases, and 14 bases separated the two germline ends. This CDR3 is CASSLEGQPISTDTQYF. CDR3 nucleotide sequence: TGCGCCAGCAGCTTGGAGGGGCAGCCTATTAGCACAGATACGCAGTATTTT. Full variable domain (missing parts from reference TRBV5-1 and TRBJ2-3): KAGVTQTPRYLIKTRGQQVTLSCSPISGHRSVSWYQQTPGQGLQFLFEYFSETQRNKGNFPGRFSGRQFSNSRSEMNVSTLELGDSALYLCASSLEGQPISTDTQYFGPGTRLTVL.

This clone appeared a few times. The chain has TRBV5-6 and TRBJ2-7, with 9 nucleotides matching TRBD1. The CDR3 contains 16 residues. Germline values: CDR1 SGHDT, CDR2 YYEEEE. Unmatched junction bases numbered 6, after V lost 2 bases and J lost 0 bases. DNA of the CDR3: TGTGCCAGCAGCTTAGACCGGGACAGGGACTCCTACGAGCAGTACTTC. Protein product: CASSLDRDRDSYEQYF.

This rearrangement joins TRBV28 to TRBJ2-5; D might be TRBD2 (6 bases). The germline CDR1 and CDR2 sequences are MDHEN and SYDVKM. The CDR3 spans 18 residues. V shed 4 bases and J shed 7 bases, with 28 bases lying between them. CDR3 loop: CASSSDVTSTGLRVTQYF. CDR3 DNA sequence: TGTGCCAGCAGTTCAGACGTAACTAGCACGGGCCTCAGGGTGACCCAGTACTTC.

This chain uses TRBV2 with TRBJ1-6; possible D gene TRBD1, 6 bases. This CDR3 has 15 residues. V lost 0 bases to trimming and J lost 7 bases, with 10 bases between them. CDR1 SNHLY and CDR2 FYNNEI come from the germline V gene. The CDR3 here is CASSEAPTGNSPLHF. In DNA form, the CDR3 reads TGTGCCAGCAGTGAAGCGCCAACAGGGAATTCACCCCTCCACTTT.

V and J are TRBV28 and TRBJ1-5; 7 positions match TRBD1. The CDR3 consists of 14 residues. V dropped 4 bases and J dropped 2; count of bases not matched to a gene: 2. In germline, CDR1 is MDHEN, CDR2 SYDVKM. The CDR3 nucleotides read TGTGCCAGCAGTTATACAGGGGGCAATCAGCCCCAGCATTTT. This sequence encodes CASSYTGGNQPQHF.

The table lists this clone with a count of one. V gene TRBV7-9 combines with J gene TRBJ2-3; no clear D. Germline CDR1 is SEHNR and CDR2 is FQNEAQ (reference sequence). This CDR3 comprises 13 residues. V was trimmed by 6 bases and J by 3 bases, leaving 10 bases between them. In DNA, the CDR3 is TGTGCCAGCAGAGGGTCAACTACAGATACGCAGTATTTT. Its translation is CASRGSTTDTQYF.

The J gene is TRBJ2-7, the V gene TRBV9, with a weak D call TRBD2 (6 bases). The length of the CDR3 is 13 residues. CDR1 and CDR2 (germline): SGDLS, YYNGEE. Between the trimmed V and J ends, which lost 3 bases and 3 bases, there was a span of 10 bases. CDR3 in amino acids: CASSAGLNYEQYF. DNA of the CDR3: TGTGCCAGCAGCGCGGGACTCAACTACGAGCAGTACTTC.

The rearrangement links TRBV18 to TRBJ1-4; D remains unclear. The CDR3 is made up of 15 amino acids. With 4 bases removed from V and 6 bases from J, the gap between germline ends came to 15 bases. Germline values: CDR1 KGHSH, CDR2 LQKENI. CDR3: CASSQTTGGHEKLFF. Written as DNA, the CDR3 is TGTGCCAGCTCACAAACGACGGGCGGCCATGAAAAACTGTTTTTT.

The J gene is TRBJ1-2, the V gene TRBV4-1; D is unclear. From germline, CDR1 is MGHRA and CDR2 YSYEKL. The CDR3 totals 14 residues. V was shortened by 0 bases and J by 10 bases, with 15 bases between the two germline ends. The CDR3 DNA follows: TGCGCCAGCAGCCAAGAGGCGGTTTTTCGTGACTACACCTTC. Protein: CASSQEAVFRDYTF.

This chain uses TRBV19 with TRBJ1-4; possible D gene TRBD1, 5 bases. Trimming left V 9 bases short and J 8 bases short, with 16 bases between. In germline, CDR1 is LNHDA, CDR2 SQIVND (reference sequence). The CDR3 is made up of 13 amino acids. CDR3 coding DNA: TGTGCCAGCCTCGGGACTCTGGGGGAAAAACTGTTTTTT. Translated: CASLGTLGEKLFF.

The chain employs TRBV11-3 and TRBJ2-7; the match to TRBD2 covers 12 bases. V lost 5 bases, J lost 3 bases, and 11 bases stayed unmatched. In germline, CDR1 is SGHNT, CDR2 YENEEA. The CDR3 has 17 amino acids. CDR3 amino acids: CASSGLAGGQGDYEQYF. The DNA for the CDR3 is TGTGCCAGCAGCGGGCTAGCGGGAGGGCAGGGTGACTACGAGCAGTACTTC.

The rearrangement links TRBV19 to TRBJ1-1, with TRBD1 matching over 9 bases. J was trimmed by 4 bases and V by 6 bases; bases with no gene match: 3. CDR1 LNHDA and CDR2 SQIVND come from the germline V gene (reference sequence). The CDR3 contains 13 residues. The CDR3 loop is CASRRTGVTEAFF. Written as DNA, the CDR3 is TGTGCCAGTAGAAGGACAGGGGTCACTGAAGCTTTCTTT.

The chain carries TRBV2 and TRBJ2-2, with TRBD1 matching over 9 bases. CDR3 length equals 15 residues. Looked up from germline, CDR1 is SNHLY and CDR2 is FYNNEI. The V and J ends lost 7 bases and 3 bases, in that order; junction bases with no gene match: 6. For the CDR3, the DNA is TGTGCCAGCACCGAGGGACAGGGCTACACCGGGGAGCTGTTTTTT. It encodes CASTEGQGYTGELFF.

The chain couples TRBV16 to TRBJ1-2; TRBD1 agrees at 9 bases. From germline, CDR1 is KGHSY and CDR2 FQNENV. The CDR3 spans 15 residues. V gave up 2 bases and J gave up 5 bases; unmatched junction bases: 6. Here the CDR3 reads CASSQGGQGLYGYTF. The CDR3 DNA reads TGTGCCAGCAGCCAAGGCGGACAGGGGTTATATGGCTACACCTTC.

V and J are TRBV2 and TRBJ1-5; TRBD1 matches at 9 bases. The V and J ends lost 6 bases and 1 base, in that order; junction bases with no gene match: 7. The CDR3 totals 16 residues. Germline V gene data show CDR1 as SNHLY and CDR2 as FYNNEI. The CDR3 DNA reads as TGTGCCAGCAGGAGGCAGGGGACAGGGAGCAATCAGCCCCAGCATTTT. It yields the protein CASRRQGTGSNQPQHF.

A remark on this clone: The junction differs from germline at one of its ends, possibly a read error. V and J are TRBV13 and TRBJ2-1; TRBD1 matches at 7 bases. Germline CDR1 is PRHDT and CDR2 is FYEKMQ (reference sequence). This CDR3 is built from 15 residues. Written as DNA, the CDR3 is TGTGCCAGCAGCCATTTCCAGGGGGATTACAGTGAGCAGTTCTTC. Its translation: CASSHFQGDYSEQFF. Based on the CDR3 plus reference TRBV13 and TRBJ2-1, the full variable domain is AAGVIQSPRHLIKEKRETATLKCYPIPRHDTVYWYQQGPGQDPQFLISFYEKMQSDKGSIPDRFSAQQFSDYHSELNMSSLELGDSALYFCASSHFQGDYSEQFFGPGTRLTVL.

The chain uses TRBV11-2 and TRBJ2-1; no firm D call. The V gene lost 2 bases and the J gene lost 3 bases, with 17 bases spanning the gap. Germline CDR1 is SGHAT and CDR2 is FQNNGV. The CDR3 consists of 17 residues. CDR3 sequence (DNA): TGTGCCAGCAGCTTACTACGCACGGGTAGAGACTACAATGAGCAGTTCTTC. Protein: CASSLLRTGRDYNEQFF.